This TCR beta chain was documented in a study of cytomegalovirus exposure and HLA in healthy donors. The study's findings and limits: Highly shared variants forming one cluster were likely a sequencing artifact.

CDR1 is SGHTA, CDR2 FQGNSA, per germline. The CDR3 runs to 15 residues. V was trimmed by 1 base and J by 5 bases, leaving 14 bases between them. Note on this clone: Its specificity is unknown.

Use of 60 Vbeta and 13 Jbeta primers characterized the PCR. Assay used: immunoSEQ multiplex PCR; TCRdb lists only in-frame clones, some missing. The table records 150,000 to 160,000 clones, approximately 80% of them present only once. This sequence joins TRBV7-2 and TRBJ2-5; D possibly corresponds to TRBD1 (6 bases). This receptor was taken from a man aged 25 to 40 in good health and CMV-seropositive. The sample was PBMCs. CDR3 amino acids: CASSLDGTNHETQYF. In DNA, the CDR3 is TGTGCCAGCAGCTTAGATGGGACAAATCACGAGACCCAGTACTTC.